This T cell receptor beta chain appears in the sequencing data of a study of T cells in localized non-small cell lung cancer. Broader study findings: Appearance in adjacent lung was seen for a median around 55 of the top 100 tumor clones. Tumor trailed uninvolved adjacent lung in T cell clonality, which peaked there. Sequencing was limited to one tumor region, leaving the possibility of heterogeneity open. Higher blood T cell density tracked longer overall survival.

Clones were read by immunoSEQ multiplex PCR, and TCRdb kept only the in-frame ones, dropping some. The repertoire has more than 7,500 clones, 90% to 95% of them found once; the top ten carry 7.5%. Comments on this clone: Its target is unknown.

With 5 bases removed from V and 3 bases from J, the gap between germline ends came to 16 bases. CDR1 is SNHLY and CDR2 is FYNNEI in the germline V gene. CDR3 length equals 15 residues. This chain links TRBV2 with TRBJ1-1; D is undetermined. The TCR originated in a woman between 35 and 75 years old with stage I squamous cell lung carcinoma. The material was peripheral blood, obtained before any cancer treatment. CDR3 sequence: CASSSPGIRHTEAFF. The CDR3 coding sequence is TGTGCCAGCAGTTCCCCTGGGATTAGGCACACTGAAGCTTTCTTT.